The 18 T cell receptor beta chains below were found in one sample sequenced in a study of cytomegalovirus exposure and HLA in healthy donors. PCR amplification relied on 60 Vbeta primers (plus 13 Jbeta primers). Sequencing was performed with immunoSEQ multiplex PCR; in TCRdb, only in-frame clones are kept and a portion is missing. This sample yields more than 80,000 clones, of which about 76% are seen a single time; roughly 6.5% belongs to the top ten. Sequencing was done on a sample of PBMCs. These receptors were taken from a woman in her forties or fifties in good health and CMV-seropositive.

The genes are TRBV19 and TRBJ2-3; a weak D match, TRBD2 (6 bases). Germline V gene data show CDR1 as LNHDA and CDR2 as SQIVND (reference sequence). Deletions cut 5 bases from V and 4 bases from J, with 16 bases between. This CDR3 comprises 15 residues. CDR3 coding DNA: TGTGCCAGTAGTTATTCCCCTAGCGAAGCAGATACGCAGTATTTT. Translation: CASSYSPSEADTQYF.

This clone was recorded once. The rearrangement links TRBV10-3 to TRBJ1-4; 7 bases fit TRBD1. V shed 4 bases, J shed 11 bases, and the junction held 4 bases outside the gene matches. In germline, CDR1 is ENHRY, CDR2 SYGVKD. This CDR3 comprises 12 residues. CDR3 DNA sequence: TGTGCCATCAGTGTACAGGGGCGGAAACTGTTTTTT. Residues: CAISVQGRKLFF.

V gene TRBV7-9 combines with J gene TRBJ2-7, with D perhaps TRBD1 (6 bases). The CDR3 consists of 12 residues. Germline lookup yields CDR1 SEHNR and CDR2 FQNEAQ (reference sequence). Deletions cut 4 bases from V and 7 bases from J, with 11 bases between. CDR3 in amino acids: CASSSQGWEQYF. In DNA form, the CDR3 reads TGTGCCAGCAGCTCACAGGGTTGGGAGCAGTACTTC.

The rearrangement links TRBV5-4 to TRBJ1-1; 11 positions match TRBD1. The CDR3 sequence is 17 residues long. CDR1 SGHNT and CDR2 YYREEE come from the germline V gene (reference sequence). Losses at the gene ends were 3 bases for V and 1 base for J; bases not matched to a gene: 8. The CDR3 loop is CASSSGQGGSSNTEAFF. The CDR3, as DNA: TGTGCCAGCAGCTCGGGACAGGGGGGATCCTCGAACACTGAAGCTTTCTTT. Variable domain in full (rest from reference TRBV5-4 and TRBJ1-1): ETGVTQSPTHLIKTRGQQVTLRCSSQSGHNTVSWYQQALGQGPQFIFQYYREEENGRGNFPPRFSGLQFPNYSSELNVNALELDDSALYLCASSSGQGGSSNTEAFFGQGTRLTVV.

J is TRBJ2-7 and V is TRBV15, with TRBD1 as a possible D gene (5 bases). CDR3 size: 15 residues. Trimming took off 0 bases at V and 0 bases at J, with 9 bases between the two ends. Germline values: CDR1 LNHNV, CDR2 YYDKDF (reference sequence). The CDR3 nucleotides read TGTGCCACCAGCAGAGAACAGGCTAGCTCCTACGAGCAGTACTTC. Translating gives CATSREQASSYEQYF.

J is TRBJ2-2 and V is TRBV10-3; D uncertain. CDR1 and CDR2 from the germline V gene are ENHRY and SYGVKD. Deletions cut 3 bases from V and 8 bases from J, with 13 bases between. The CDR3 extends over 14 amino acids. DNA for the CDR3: TGTGCCATCAGTGAAGTGACTGCTGTAGGGGAGCTGTTTTTT. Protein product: CAISEVTAVGELFF.

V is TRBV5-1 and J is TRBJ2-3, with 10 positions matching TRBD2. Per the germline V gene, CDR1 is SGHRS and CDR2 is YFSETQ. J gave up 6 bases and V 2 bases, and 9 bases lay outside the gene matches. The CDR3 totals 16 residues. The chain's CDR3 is CASSFSGGPSIDTQYF. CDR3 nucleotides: TGCGCCAGCAGCTTTAGCGGGGGGCCCTCCATCGATACGCAGTATTTT.

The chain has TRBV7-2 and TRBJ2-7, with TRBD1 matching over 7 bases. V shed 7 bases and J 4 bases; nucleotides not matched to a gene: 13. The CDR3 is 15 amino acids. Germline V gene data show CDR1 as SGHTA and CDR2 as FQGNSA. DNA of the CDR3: TGTGCCAGCACCTCGCTGGGGACAGCCCCTTACGAGCAGTACTTC. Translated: CASTSLGTAPYEQYF.

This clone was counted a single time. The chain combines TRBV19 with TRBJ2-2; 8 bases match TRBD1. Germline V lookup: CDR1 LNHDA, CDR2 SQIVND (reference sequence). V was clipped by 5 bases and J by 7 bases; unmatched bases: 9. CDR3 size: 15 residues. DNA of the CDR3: TGTGCCAGTAGTGGTGCAGGGGGCGTGAGCGGGGAGCTGTTTTTT. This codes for CASSGAGGVSGELFF.

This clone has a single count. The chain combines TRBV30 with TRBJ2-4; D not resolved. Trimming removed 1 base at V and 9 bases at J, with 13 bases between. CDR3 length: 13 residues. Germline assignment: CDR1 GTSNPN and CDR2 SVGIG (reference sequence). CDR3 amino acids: CAWSAAVSGIQYF. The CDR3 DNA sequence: TGTGCCTGGAGTGCCGCAGTTTCAGGCATTCAGTACTTC.

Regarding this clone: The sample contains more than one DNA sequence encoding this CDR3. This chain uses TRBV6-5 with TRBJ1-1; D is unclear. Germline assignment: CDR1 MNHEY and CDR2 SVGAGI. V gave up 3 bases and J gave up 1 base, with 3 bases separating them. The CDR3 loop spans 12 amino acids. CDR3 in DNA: TGTGCCAGCAGTTATAGGAACACTGAAGCTTTCTTT. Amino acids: CASSYRNTEAFF.

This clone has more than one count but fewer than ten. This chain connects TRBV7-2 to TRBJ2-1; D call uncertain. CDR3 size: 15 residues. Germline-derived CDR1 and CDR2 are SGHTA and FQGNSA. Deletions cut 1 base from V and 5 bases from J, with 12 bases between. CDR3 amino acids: CASSLGQPRNNEQFF. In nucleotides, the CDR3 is TGTGCCAGCAGCTTAGGGCAGCCGCGGAACAATGAGCAGTTCTTC.

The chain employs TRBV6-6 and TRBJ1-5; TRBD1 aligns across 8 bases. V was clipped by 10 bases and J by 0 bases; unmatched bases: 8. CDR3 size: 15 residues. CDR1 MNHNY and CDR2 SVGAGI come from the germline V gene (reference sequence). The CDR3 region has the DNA TGTGCCACCTACAGGGGGGCAGATAGCAATCAGCCCCAGCATTTT. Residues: CATYRGADSNQPQHF.

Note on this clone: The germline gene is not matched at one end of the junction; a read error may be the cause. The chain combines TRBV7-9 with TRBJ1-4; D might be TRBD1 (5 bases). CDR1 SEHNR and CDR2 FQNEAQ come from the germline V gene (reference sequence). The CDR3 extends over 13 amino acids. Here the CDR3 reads CSSSFGGNEKLFF. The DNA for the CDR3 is TGTTCCAGCAGCTTCGGGGGAAATGAAAAACTGTTTTTT.

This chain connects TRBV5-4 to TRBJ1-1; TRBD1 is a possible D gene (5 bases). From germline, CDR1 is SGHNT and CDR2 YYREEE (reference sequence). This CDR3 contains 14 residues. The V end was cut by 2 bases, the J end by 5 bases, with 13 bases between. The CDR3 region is CASSLPQGGTEAFF. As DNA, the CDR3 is TGTGCCAGCAGCTTACCTCAGGGTGGAACTGAAGCTTTCTTT. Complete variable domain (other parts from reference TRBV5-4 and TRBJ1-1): ETGVTQSPTHLIKTRGQQVTLRCSSQSGHNTVSWYQQALGQGPQFIFQYYREEENGRGNFPPRFSGLQFPNYSSELNVNALELDDSALYLCASSLPQGGTEAFFGQGTRLTVV.

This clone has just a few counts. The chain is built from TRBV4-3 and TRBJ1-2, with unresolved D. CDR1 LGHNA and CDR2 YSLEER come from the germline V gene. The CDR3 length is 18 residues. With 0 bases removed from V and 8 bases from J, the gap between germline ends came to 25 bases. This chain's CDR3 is CASSQDTLGREGGGGYTF. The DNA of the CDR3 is TGCGCCAGCAGCCAAGATACCCTTGGGAGGGAAGGAGGAGGAGGCTACACCTTC.

The CDR3 region is CASSTNRVTNEKLFF. The CDR3 DNA follows: TGTGCCAGCAGTACCAACAGGGTCACTAATGAAAAACTGTTTTTT. V gene TRBV27 combines with J gene TRBJ1-4; tentative D call: TRBD1 (6 bases). The ends were cut back, 5 bases at V and 2 bases at J, with 12 bases in the middle. This CDR3 has 15 residues. Germline V CDR1 and CDR2: MNHEY, SMNVEV (reference sequence).

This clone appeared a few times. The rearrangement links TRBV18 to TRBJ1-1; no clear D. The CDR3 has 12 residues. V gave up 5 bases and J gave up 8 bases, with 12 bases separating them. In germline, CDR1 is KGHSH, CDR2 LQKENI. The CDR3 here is CASSTLGREAFF. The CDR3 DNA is TGTGCCAGCTCAACACTCGGGAGGGAAGCTTTCTTT.